Listed here are 9 T cell receptor beta chains from one sample, sequenced in a study of lymphopenia after photon versus proton radiotherapy. The table came from immunoSEQ multiplex PCR; TCRdb's copy has only in-frame clones and leaves some out. The repertoire has 150,000 to 200,000 clones, approximately 86% of them found once; the top ten carry about 4.4%. The input for sequencing was peripheral blood, taken from a patient treated with photon-based radiotherapy. These TCRs come from a middle-aged man with gastric cancer.

This clone occurred a few times. The genes are TRBV10-1 and TRBJ2-1; D gene ambiguous. V was trimmed by 3 bases and J by 6 bases, leaving 3 bases between them. This CDR3 has 11 residues. Per the germline V gene, CDR1 is WNHNN and CDR2 is SYGVQD (reference sequence). The CDR3 sequence is CASSDSNEQFF. DNA of the CDR3: TGCGCCAGCAGTGATAGCAATGAGCAGTTCTTC.

The chain recombines TRBV19 with TRBJ2-2; 11 bases align to TRBD2. There are 17 residues in the CDR3. J lost 5 bases, V lost 6 bases, and 11 bases had no gene match. Looked up from germline, CDR1 is LNHDA and CDR2 is SQIVND (reference sequence). CDR3 loop: CASRHTGTSGKTGELFF. The CDR3 nucleotides read TGTGCCAGTAGGCACACGGGGACTAGCGGTAAAACCGGGGAGCTGTTTTTT.

The rearrangement joins TRBV29-1 to TRBJ1-4; D ambiguous. V was trimmed by 3 bases and J by 3 bases, leaving 11 bases between them. The germline CDR1 and CDR2 sequences are SQVTM and ANQGSEA. This CDR3 is built from 14 residues. The CDR3 nucleotides read TGCAGCGTTGAGACGGCCAGTTCTAATGAAAAACTGTTTTTT. Encoded protein: CSVETASSNEKLFF.

This clone was seen a few times. V and J are TRBV10-2 and TRBJ2-7; the match to TRBD1 covers 10 bases. V lost 7 bases, J lost 3 bases, and 6 bases stayed unmatched. The CDR3 spans 14 residues. The V gene's germline CDR1 is WSHSY and CDR2 SAAADI. As DNA, the CDR3 is TGCGCCAGCAACTCCGGGACAGGGGACTACGAGCAGTACTTC. Translated, it gives CASNSGTGDYEQYF.

The chain recombines TRBV5-1 with TRBJ1-2; possible D gene TRBD1, 5 bases. Germline assignment: CDR1 SGHRS and CDR2 YFSETQ. V lost 1 base and J lost 4, with 20 bases in between. The CDR3 consists of 17 residues. CDR3 loop: CASSLQPGTDTIYGYTF. In nucleotides, the CDR3 is TGCGCCAGCAGCTTGCAACCCGGGACGGATACCATCTATGGCTACACCTTC.

As to this clone: The junction departs from the called germline gene at one end, perhaps through a read error. The V call is TRBV19, the J call TRBJ1-6; TRBD1 aligns across 8 bases. Germline assignment: CDR1 LNHDA and CDR2 SQIVND (reference sequence). The CDR3 has 14 amino acids. Here the CDR3 DNA reads TGTGCCAGTAGGGGACAGGCGTATAATTCACCCCCCCACTTT. Amino acid sequence: CASRGQAYNSPPHF.

This clone showed up just once. V and J are TRBV28 and TRBJ2-2; the D gene could be TRBD1 or TRBD2 (6 bases each). Trimming took off 6 bases at V and 7 bases at J, with 18 bases between the two ends. The CDR3 is 15 amino acids. Per germline, CDR1 MDHEN and CDR2 SYDVKM. CDR3 coding DNA: TGTGCCAGCAGCCCCCCGGGGGCCATGGGCGGGGAGCTGTTTTTT. Protein: CASSPPGAMGGELFF. The whole variable domain, filled in from reference TRBV28 and TRBJ2-2, reads DVKVTQSSRYLVKRTGEKVFLECVQDMDHENMFWYRQDPGLGLRLIYFSYDVKMKEKGDIPEGYSVSREKKERFSLILESASTNQTSMYLCASSPPGAMGGELFFGEGSRLTVL.

The rearrangement joins TRBV5-4 to TRBJ2-1; weak D call: TRBD1 (6 bases). Germline loops: CDR1 SGHNT, CDR2 YYREEE (reference sequence). The CDR3 totals 11 residues. The ends were cut back, 1 base at V and 10 bases at J, with 6 bases in the middle. This chain's CDR3 is CASSLTGEQFF. The CDR3 coding sequence is TGTGCCAGCAGCTTGACAGGGGAGCAGTTCTTC.

V gene TRBV5-1 combines with J gene TRBJ2-1; D assignment may be TRBD1 or TRBD2 (5 bases each). The CDR3 extends over 14 amino acids. V shed 4 bases and J shed 7 bases, with 15 bases lying between them. Germline V gene lookup returns CDR1 SGHRS and CDR2 YFSETQ. CDR3 sequence: CASSTSGRVNEQFF. In DNA, the CDR3 is TGCGCCAGCAGCACCTCGGGACGGGTAAATGAGCAGTTCTTC.